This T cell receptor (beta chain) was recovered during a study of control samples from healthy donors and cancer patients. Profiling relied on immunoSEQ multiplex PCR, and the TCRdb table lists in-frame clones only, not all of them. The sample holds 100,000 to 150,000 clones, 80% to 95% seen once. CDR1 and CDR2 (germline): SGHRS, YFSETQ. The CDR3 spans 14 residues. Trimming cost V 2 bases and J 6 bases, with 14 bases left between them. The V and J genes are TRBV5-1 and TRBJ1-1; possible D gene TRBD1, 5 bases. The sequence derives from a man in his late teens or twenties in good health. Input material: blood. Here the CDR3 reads CASSFQGMRAEAFF. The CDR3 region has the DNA TGCGCCAGCAGCTTCCAGGGTATGCGAGCTGAAGCTTTCTTT.